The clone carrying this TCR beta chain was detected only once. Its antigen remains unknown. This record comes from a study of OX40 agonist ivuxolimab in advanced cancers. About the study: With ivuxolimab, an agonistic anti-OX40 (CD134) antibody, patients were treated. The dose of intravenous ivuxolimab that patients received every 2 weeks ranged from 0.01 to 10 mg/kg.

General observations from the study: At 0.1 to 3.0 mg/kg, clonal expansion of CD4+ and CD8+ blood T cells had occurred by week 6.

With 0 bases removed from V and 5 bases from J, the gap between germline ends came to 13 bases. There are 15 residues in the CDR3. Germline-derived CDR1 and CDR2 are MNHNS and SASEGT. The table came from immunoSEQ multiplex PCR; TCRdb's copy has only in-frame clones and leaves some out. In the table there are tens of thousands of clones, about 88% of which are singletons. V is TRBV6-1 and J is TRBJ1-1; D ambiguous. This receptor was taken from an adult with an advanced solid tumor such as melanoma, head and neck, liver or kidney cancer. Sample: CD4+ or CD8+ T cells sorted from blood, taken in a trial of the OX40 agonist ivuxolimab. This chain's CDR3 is CASSEASSGETEAFF. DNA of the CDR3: TGTGCCAGCAGTGAAGCCTCTAGCGGGGAGACTGAAGCTTTCTTT.